This TCR beta chain is from a study of molecular identifiers for immune sequencing clone quantification. The wider study: In replicates, RNA from about 20,000 or 100,000 naive CD8 cells was split five ways, four sequenced.

Source material for naive CD8 libraries was roughly 17,000 to 1,100,000 sorted cells, with 10%, 30% or 50% RNA. Naive CD8 T cells were picked out by sorting for CD8+CD4-CCR7+CD45RA+. At least ten counts were recorded for this clonotype. Preparation methods for the bulk TCR libraries were those previously described, with listed TCR primers. TCRdb recomputed calls from the PCR reads with MiXCR, one row per CDR3 protein. The sample has 62,000 or so distinct CDR3 sequences, 15% to 20% seen once. The sequencing input was naive CD8+ T cells from blood, with Jurkat cell RNA spiked in. The subset denotes: FACS-sorted CD8+CD4-CCR7+CD45RA+ naive T cells. This sequence was found in a human donor in good health. Some libraries in this study had Jurkat cell RNA spiked in.

The CDR3 DNA sequence: TGTGCCAGCAGTGAAAAGGTAGCCAAAAACATTCAGTACTTC. This encodes CASSEKVAKNIQYF. The V call is TRBV2, the J call TRBJ2-4; D remains ambiguous. This CDR3 has 14 residues. Germline values: CDR1 SNHLY, CDR2 FYNNEI. V was pared by 2 bases and J by 0 bases, with 5 bases between.